Presented here are 8 T cell receptor beta chains from one specimen sequenced in a study of blood T cell repertoires in COVID-19. Assay: immunoSEQ multiplex PCR; the TCRdb copy retains only in-frame clones and omits some. The profile shows about 150,000 clones, 84% of them singletons. The source material was PBMCs or T cells enriched from blood (not recorded which). These receptors were obtained from a woman in her fifties or sixties with acute COVID-19.

This rearrangement joins TRBV7-2 to TRBJ2-7, with D perhaps matching TRBD2 (6 bases). The CDR3 length is 15 residues. CDR1 SGHTA and CDR2 FQGNSA come from the germline V gene. Trimming removed 2 bases at V and 2 bases at J, with 13 bases between. Written as DNA, the CDR3 is TGTGCCAGCAGCTTATGGGCTAGCGAGGCCTACGAGCAGTACTTC. Amino acid sequence: CASSLWASEAYEQYF.

The genes are TRBV30 and TRBJ2-2, with D uncertain. Germline CDR1 reads GTSNPN; CDR2 reads SVGIG (reference sequence). Trimming pared 5 bases from V and 4 bases from J, leaving 11 bases between. The CDR3 is 13 residues long. CDR3 protein: CAWAPVLTGELFF. The CDR3 DNA follows: TGTGCCTGGGCCCCGGTCCTCACCGGGGAGCTGTTTTTT.

The rearrangement links TRBV23-1 to TRBJ2-3; D gene ambiguous. TRBV23-1 is noted as an ORF with a role that remains uncertain. V lost 0 bases and J 0 bases, leaving 4 bases between the germline ends. This CDR3 has 14 amino acids. Here the CDR3 reads CASSQSQSTDTQYF. The CDR3 DNA follows: TGCGCCAGCAGTCAATCACAGAGCACAGATACGCAGTATTTT.

This chain joins TRBV30 and TRBJ2-2; 11 positions match TRBD2. The J segment lost 7 bases and the V segment lost 4 bases, leaving 8 bases of the junction unmatched. The length of the CDR3 is 15 residues. CDR1 and CDR2 from the germline V gene are GTSNPN and SVGIG (reference sequence). CDR3 in amino acids: CAWNIPSGRFGELFF. The DNA of the CDR3 is TGTGCCTGGAACATACCTAGCGGGAGGTTCGGGGAGCTGTTTTTT.

The chain carries TRBV11-2 and TRBJ2-5, with TRBD2 matching over 9 bases. This CDR3 has 15 amino acids. The junction had 8 bases not matched to a gene; V was cut back by 4 bases and J by 5 bases. Germline values: CDR1 SGHAT, CDR2 FQNNGV. CDR3 in DNA: TGTGCCAGCAGCTCCCCCATAGCGGGAGCGGAGACCCAGTACTTC. This sequence encodes CASSSPIAGAETQYF.

The rearrangement links TRBV5-1 to TRBJ2-3; the match to TRBD1 covers 11 bases. The germline gives CDR1 SGHRS, CDR2 YFSETQ. The CDR3 is 15 residues long. Trimming took 0 bases from V and 4 from J; bases not matched to a gene: 1. Here the CDR3 reads CASSLGTGGPDTQYF. In DNA form, the CDR3 reads TGCGCCAGCAGCTTGGGGACAGGGGGCCCAGATACGCAGTATTTT.

This sequence joins TRBV24-1 and TRBJ2-3; TRBD2 might be the D (5 bases). Trimming pared 4 bases from V and 7 bases from J, leaving 11 bases between. The CDR3 sequence is 13 residues long. Germline-derived CDR1 and CDR2 are KGHDR and SFDVKD. This CDR3 is CATSDGRGNTQYF. CDR3 nucleotide sequence: TGTGCCACCAGTGACGGCCGGGGTAATACGCAGTATTTT.

For the CDR3, the DNA is TGTGCCAGCAGCTCGGTTTCACTCGAGCAGTACTTC. It is translated as CASSSVSLEQYF. V and J are TRBV11-3 and TRBJ2-7, with D unresolved. This CDR3 has 12 amino acids. Deletions cut 4 bases from V and 6 bases from J, with 10 bases between. Germline V gene sequence: CDR1 SGHNT, CDR2 YENEEA.